This T cell receptor (beta chain) was recovered during a study of T cells after yellow fever vaccination. Broader study findings: Of the clonotypes, a small share occurred in both CD4 and CD8 compartments. A secondary response was less intense yet reached its peak sooner, at day 5 versus 15. Abundant clonotypes from the bulk population could get into FACS-sorted repertoires as contaminants.

UMIs and a universal primer site were added when TCR cDNA was made by 5'RACE template switching. Each CDR3 protein gets one entry after TCRdb re-called the 5' RACE reads with MiXCR. The table has about 99,000 distinct CDR3 sequences, roughly 5.2% seen once. This clonotype appeared many times. No antigen is known for it. CDR1 MNHEY and CDR2 SVGEGT come from the germline V gene. Trimming cost V 7 bases and J 2 bases, with 14 bases left between them. The CDR3 has 14 amino acids. The receptor comes from a man aged 18-30 years who received the YFV17D yellow fever vaccine. The material sequenced was CD8+ T cells sorted from PBMCs, taken 10 days after the yellow fever booster vaccination. The chain joins TRBV6-2 or TRBV6-3 to TRBJ1-2, with no clear D. CDR3 DNA sequence: TGTGCCAGCACCCCTTCCTCTGTAAACTATGGCTACACCTTC. Translation: CASTPSSVNYGYTF.